What follows are 31 T cell receptor beta chains derived from one specimen sequenced in a study of cytomegalovirus exposure and HLA in healthy donors. The PCR ran on 60 Vbeta and 13 Jbeta primers. The protocol was immunoSEQ multiplex PCR, while the TCRdb copy is restricted to in-frame clones and leaves out a portion. Among roughly 190,000 clones listed, roughly 80% were seen once. The sequencing input was PBMCs. The source of these receptors is a female donor in good health and CMV-seronegative.

The chain couples TRBV9 to TRBJ2-2; possibly TRBD1 for D (5 bases). CDR3 size: 16 residues. V was shortened by 0 bases and J by 1 base, with 10 bases between the two germline ends. Germline V gene sequence: CDR1 SGDLS, CDR2 YYNGEE. The CDR3 here is CASSVVGQGNTGELFF. CDR3 in DNA: TGTGCCAGCAGCGTAGTGGGCCAGGGGAACACCGGGGAGCTGTTTTTT.

The V and J genes are TRBV11-3 and TRBJ2-3; D uncertain. The germline gives CDR1 SGHNT, CDR2 YENEEA. Trimming took off 0 bases at V and 0 bases at J, with 10 bases between the two ends. The CDR3 totals 16 residues. CDR3 region: CASSLEAGRSTDTQYF. CDR3 nucleotide sequence: TGTGCCAGCAGCTTAGAGGCAGGTCGGAGCACAGATACGCAGTATTTT.

This sequence joins TRBV6-5 and TRBJ2-7; 10 bases map to TRBD1. The ends lost 2 bases at V and 3 bases at J; junction bases unmatched: 4. There are 15 residues in the CDR3. Germline V lookup: CDR1 MNHEY, CDR2 SVGAGI. The DNA of the CDR3 is TGTGCCAGCAGTTACAAGACAGGGGGCAACTACGAGCAGTACTTC. Translating it yields CASSYKTGGNYEQYF.

The chain links TRBV6-1 to TRBJ1-1, with TRBD1 as a possible D gene (5 bases). V lost 6 bases and J 4 bases, leaving 12 bases between the germline ends. The CDR3 has 13 amino acids. Germline CDR1 MNHNS, CDR2 SASEGT. Here the CDR3 reads CASSPATGTEAFF. The CDR3 DNA reads TGTGCCAGCAGCCCCGCCACAGGCACTGAAGCTTTCTTT.

This chain links TRBV29-1 with TRBJ1-1; TRBD1 agrees at 7 bases. Germline loops: CDR1 SQVTM, CDR2 ANQGSEA. J was trimmed by 0 bases and V by 3 bases; bases with no gene match: 1. The CDR3 runs to 13 residues. The CDR3 loop reads CSVEGQMNTEAFF. The CDR3 coding sequence is TGCAGCGTTGAGGGACAGATGAACACTGAAGCTTTCTTT.

This clone showed up just a few times. V and J are TRBV30 and TRBJ1-6, with D hard to call. The CDR3 is 15 residues long. Germline loops: CDR1 GTSNPN, CDR2 SVGIG (reference sequence). V dropped 0 bases and J dropped 6 bases, with 12 bases sitting between them. DNA of the CDR3: TGTGCCTGGAGTGTACGGTCCCCGCCTAATTCACCCCTCCACTTT. It yields the protein CAWSVRSPPNSPLHF. Drawing the rest from reference TRBV30 and TRBJ1-6, the complete variable domain is SQTIHQWPATLVQPVGSPLSLECTVEGTSNPNLYWYRQAAGRGLQLLFYSVGIGQISSEVPQNLSASRPQDRQFILSSKKLLLSDSGFYLCAWSVRSPPNSPLHFGNGTRLTVT.

J is TRBJ1-2 and V is TRBV7-2; 7 bases line up with TRBD1. V lost 4 bases to trimming and J lost 4 bases; unmatched junction nucleotides: 9. In germline, CDR1 is SGHTA, CDR2 FQGNSA. This CDR3 has 15 residues. CDR3 residues: CASSWDSPTIYGYTF. The CDR3 DNA follows: TGTGCCAGCAGCTGGGACAGTCCCACCATCTATGGCTACACCTTC.

The table lists this clone with a few counts. The V call is TRBV19, the J call TRBJ1-1; D is unresolved. The CDR3 is made up of 12 amino acids. Germline loops: CDR1 LNHDA, CDR2 SQIVND (reference sequence). Between the trimmed V and J ends, which lost 0 bases and 7 bases, there was a span of 6 bases. The CDR3 is CASSIDFREAFF. DNA of the CDR3: TGTGCCAGTAGTATAGATTTCCGTGAAGCTTTCTTT.

This clone occurred once. This sequence joins TRBV10-1 and TRBJ2-7; D gene uncertain. CDR1 and CDR2 from the germline V gene are WNHNN and SYGVQD (reference sequence). There are 14 residues in the CDR3. V shed 0 bases and J shed 2 bases, with 8 bases lying between them. In DNA, the CDR3 is TGCGCCAGCAGTGAGTCGGCAGGTCCCTACGAGCAGTACTTC. Encoded protein: CASSESAGPYEQYF.

The chain carries TRBV7-2 and TRBJ1-4; TRBD1 aligns across 7 bases. The J segment lost 1 base and the V segment lost 5 bases, leaving 1 base of the junction unmatched. The CDR3 is made up of 14 amino acids. Germline assignment: CDR1 SGHTA and CDR2 FQGNSA. The CDR3, as DNA: TGTGCCAGCAGCCGGACAGGAACTAATGAAAAACTGTTTTTT. This translates into CASSRTGTNEKLFF.

V and J are TRBV2 and TRBJ2-5, with a tentative D call TRBD1 (6 bases). The J call may not be correct, given that the DNA end is closer to TRBJ2-7. Germline assignment: CDR1 SNHLY and CDR2 FYNNEI. This CDR3 comprises 16 residues. The CDR3 reads CASSYRRDTITYEQYF. CDR3 sequence (DNA): TGTGCCAGCAGTTATCGCCGGGACACCATAACCTACGAGCAGTACTTC.

The CDR3, as DNA: TGTGCCAGTAGCCAATGGGGACAGCCAGTCTTCTCTGGAAACACCATATATTTT. This encodes CASSQWGQPVFSGNTIYF. The rearrangement uses TRBV19 and TRBJ1-3; TRBD1 aligns across 7 bases. The V gene's germline CDR1 is LNHDA and CDR2 SQIVND (reference sequence). The CDR3 has 18 amino acids. Trimming at V came to 6 bases and at J to 0 bases, leaving 14 bases not matched to a gene.

The rearrangement uses TRBV6-6 and TRBJ2-1, with TRBD1 matching 9 bases. The V segment lost 6 bases and the J segment 8 bases; nucleotides outside the gene matches: 5. The germline V gene encodes CDR1 MNHNY and CDR2 SVGAGI (reference sequence). The CDR3 spans 13 residues. In nucleotides, the CDR3 is TGTGCCAGCAGAACAGGGGGCACGTATGAGCAGTTCTTC. Amino acid sequence: CASRTGGTYEQFF.

The chain employs TRBV28 and TRBJ1-2; 10 bases agree with TRBD1. Germline V CDR1 and CDR2: MDHEN, SYDVKM. This CDR3 contains 14 residues. Trimming cost V 6 bases and J 4 bases; bases outside gene matches: 5. CDR3 sequence reads: CASRPGTGVYGYTF. DNA of the CDR3: TGTGCCAGCAGGCCCGGGACAGGGGTCTATGGCTACACCTTC.

The rearrangement uses TRBV13 and TRBJ2-1, with 12 bases fitting TRBD2. The trim removed 6 bases at V and 7 bases at J, leaving 13 bases unmatched. The CDR3 consists of 17 residues. CDR1 is PRHDT, CDR2 FYEKMQ, per germline (reference sequence). CDR3 DNA sequence: TGTGCCAGCAGTCAGGGACTGCGACTAGCGGGAGAAAATGAGCAGTTCTTC. This codes for CASSQGLRLAGENEQFF.

The rearrangement joins TRBV13 to TRBJ2-3; D is undetermined. The CDR3 length is 12 residues. Trimming removed 1 base at V and 5 bases at J, with 4 bases between. Germline V CDR1 and CDR2: PRHDT, FYEKMQ (reference sequence). As DNA, the CDR3 is TGTGCCAGCAGCTTAGTTCTAGATACGCAGTATTTT. Translated: CASSLVLDTQYF.

The J gene is TRBJ2-7, the V gene TRBV28; D perhaps matches TRBD1 (5 bases). CDR1 is MDHEN, CDR2 SYDVKM, per germline. Trimming shortened V by 6 bases and J by 9 bases, and 27 bases separated the two germline ends. The CDR3 has 16 amino acids. The CDR3 DNA reads TGTGCCAGCAGCTCCAGGGCGAGCAGTAGTAGGCTTTCGCAGTACTTC. It is translated as CASSSRASSSRLSQYF. The variable domain in full, with the rest retrieved from reference TRBV28 and TRBJ2-7, is DVKVTQSSRYLVKRTGEKVFLECVQDMDHENMFWYRQDPGLGLRLIYFSYDVKMKEKGDIPEGYSVSREKKERFSLILESASTNQTSMYLCASSSRASSSRLSQYFGPGTRLTVT.

This clone was recorded once. J is TRBJ2-2 and V is TRBV5-1, with a tentative D call TRBD1 (6 bases). The length of the CDR3 is 16 residues. Germline V gene data show CDR1 as SGHRS and CDR2 as YFSETQ. V dropped 2 bases and J dropped 2 bases, with 13 bases sitting between them. The CDR3 nucleotides read TGCGCCAGCAGCTTCCTTGCAGGGGACAACACCGGGGAGCTGTTTTTT. Amino acid sequence: CASSFLAGDNTGELFF.

This sequence joins TRBV6-1 and TRBJ1-3; D gene ambiguous. Germline-derived CDR1 and CDR2 are MNHNS and SASEGT. Trimming left V 2 bases short and J 0 bases short, with 8 bases between. CDR3 length: 15 amino acids. The CDR3 bases are TGTGCCAGCAGTGAATTGTCAGACTCTGGAAACACCATATATTTT. Its translation is CASSELSDSGNTIYF.

This clone showed up just a few times. V usage is TRBV6-1 and J usage is TRBJ2-1; 10 nucleotides line up with TRBD2. Germline loops: CDR1 MNHNS, CDR2 SASEGT. The V and J ends lost 3 bases and 10 bases, in that order; junction bases with no gene match: 9. This CDR3 region has 15 residues. Here the CDR3 DNA reads TGTGCCAGCAGTGAGCTGAGCGGGGGGGCTGACGAGCAGTTCTTC. Amino acids: CASSELSGGADEQFF.

Written as DNA, the CDR3 is TGCAGCGCCGCCGGGACAACGAACACTGAAGCTTTCTTT. It encodes CSAAGTTNTEAFF. This chain joins TRBV29-1 and TRBJ1-1; tentative D call: TRBD1 (6 bases). CDR1 and CDR2 (germline): SQVTM, ANQGSEA. The length of the CDR3 is 13 residues. Trimming left V 7 bases short and J 1 base short, with 13 bases between.

The rearrangement uses TRBV7-9 and TRBJ2-4, with 11 bases aligning to TRBD1. CDR1 is SEHNR, CDR2 FQNEAQ, per germline (reference sequence). V was pared by 5 bases and J by 1 base, with 1 base of the junction left unmatched. The CDR3 sequence is 15 residues long. For the CDR3, the DNA is TGTGCCAGCAGCCGGACAGGGGGCGCCAAAAACATTCAGTACTTC. Its translation: CASSRTGGAKNIQYF. The full variable domain, rest sourced from reference TRBV7-9 and TRBJ2-4, is DTGVSQNPRHKITKRGQNVTFRCDPISEHNRLYWYRQTLGQGPEFLTYFQNEAQLEKSRLLSDRFSAERPKGSFSTLEIQRTEQGDSAMYLCASSRTGGAKNIQYFGAGTRLSVL.

This clone has only a few counts. Distinct nucleotide sequences in the sample also encode this CDR3. The chain carries TRBV30 and TRBJ1-2; 8 nucleotides agree with TRBD1. V trimming: 3 bases; J trimming: 7 bases; junction bases outside the gene matches: 1. The V gene's germline CDR1 is GTSNPN and CDR2 SVGIG (reference sequence). The CDR3 runs 11 residues. This CDR3 is CAWRTGVGYTF. In DNA form, the CDR3 reads TGTGCCTGGAGGACAGGGGTTGGCTACACCTTC.

This rearrangement joins TRBV23-1 to TRBJ2-1; no clear D gene. TRBV23-1 counts as an open reading frame of uncertain function. With 0 bases removed from V and 0 bases from J, the gap between germline ends came to 12 bases. The CDR3 is 17 residues long. The CDR3 DNA follows: TGCGCCAGCAGTCAATCGCCCCAGGAAAGCTCCTACAATGAGCAGTTCTTC. It specifies CASSQSPQESSYNEQFF.

The chain employs TRBV28 and TRBJ1-2; 9 nucleotides align to TRBD1. Germline lookup yields CDR1 MDHEN and CDR2 SYDVKM. V lost 1 base to trimming and J lost 6 bases; unmatched junction nucleotides: 3. This CDR3 contains 14 residues. CDR3 in amino acids: CASSLLGQGDGYTF. DNA for the CDR3: TGTGCCAGCAGTTTATTGGGACAGGGTGATGGCTACACCTTC.

CDR3 in DNA: TGTGCCAGCAGCTCCCTCGCGGACAGCCAAGAGACCCAGTACTTC. Its protein product is CASSSLADSQETQYF. J is TRBJ2-5 and V is TRBV7-9, with D possibly being TRBD1 (6 bases). From germline, CDR1 is SEHNR and CDR2 FQNEAQ (reference sequence). Between the trimmed V and J ends, which lost 4 bases and 1 base, there was a span of 13 bases. There are 15 residues in the CDR3.

The chain couples TRBV4-3 to TRBJ2-5; perhaps TRBD2 as D (6 bases). Trimming pared 0 bases from V and 4 bases from J, leaving 12 bases between. The CDR3 has 15 residues. Germline values: CDR1 LGHNA, CDR2 YSLEER. The CDR3: CASSQEPGVPETQYF. In DNA, the CDR3 is TGCGCCAGCAGCCAAGAACCGGGGGTACCAGAGACCCAGTACTTC.

V usage is TRBV2 and J usage is TRBJ2-1; 10 nucleotides align to TRBD2. Germline CDR1 SNHLY, CDR2 FYNNEI. This CDR3 has 16 amino acids. J gave up 9 bases and V 6 bases, and 14 bases lay outside the gene matches. This CDR3 is CASSEASGRRGGEQFF. As DNA, the CDR3 is TGTGCCAGCAGCGAGGCTAGCGGGAGAAGGGGAGGTGAGCAGTTCTTC.

The chain combines TRBV19 with TRBJ2-7; TRBD1 agrees at 7 bases. J was trimmed by 2 bases and V by 0 bases; bases with no gene match: 4. The germline gives CDR1 LNHDA, CDR2 SQIVND (reference sequence). This CDR3 is built from 15 residues. As DNA, the CDR3 is TGTGCCAGTAGTATAGAGGACAGGAATCCCTACGAGCAGTACTTC. The encoded protein is CASSIEDRNPYEQYF. Using reference TRBV19 and TRBJ2-7 for the parts outside the CDR3, the full variable domain is DGGITQSPKYLFRKEGQNVTLSCEQNLNHDAMYWYRQDPGQGLRLIYYSQIVNDFQKGDIAEGYSVSREKKESFPLTVTSAQKNPTAFYLCASSIEDRNPYEQYFGPGTRLTVT.

CDR3 in amino acids: CASSVVAGGEQYF. CDR3 DNA sequence: TGTGCCAGCAGCGTCGTAGCGGGAGGCGAGCAGTACTTC. The chain recombines TRBV9 with TRBJ2-7, with TRBD2 matching over 10 bases. Per the germline V gene, CDR1 is SGDLS and CDR2 is YYNGEE. The CDR3 sequence is 13 residues long. J lost 6 bases, V lost 2 bases, and 2 bases had no gene match.

This clone came up once. The rearrangement links TRBV7-9 to TRBJ1-1; no reliable D call. The CDR3 sequence is 14 residues long. Germline CDR1 reads SEHNR; CDR2 reads FQNEAQ (reference sequence). Trimming cost V 3 bases and J 0 bases, with 8 bases left between them. CDR3 amino acids: CASSFESLNTEAFF. The CDR3 DNA reads TGTGCCAGCAGCTTCGAGAGTTTGAACACTGAAGCTTTCTTT.